The 10 T cell receptor beta chains listed next were all sequenced from one sample in a study of OX40 agonist ivuxolimab in advanced cancers. Assay: immunoSEQ multiplex PCR; the TCRdb copy retains only in-frame clones and omits some. The profile shows around 25,000 clones, roughly 82% of them singletons. Sequenced here: CD4+ or CD8+ T cells sorted from blood, sampled in a trial of the OX40 agonist ivuxolimab. All receptors derive from an adult with an advanced solid tumor such as melanoma, head and neck, liver or kidney cancer.

The chain combines TRBV6-5 with TRBJ2-3; 7 nucleotides agree with TRBD2. CDR1 is MNHEY and CDR2 is SVGAGI in the germline V gene. This CDR3 region has 15 residues. Trimming took 4 bases from V and 2 from J; bases not matched to a gene: 6. The DNA of the CDR3 is TGTGCCAGCAGTTCTGCGGAGCGGGACACAGATACGCAGTATTTT. Its translation: CASSSAERDTDTQYF.

The chain carries TRBV7-9 and TRBJ2-5; D may correspond to TRBD1 or TRBD2 (6 bases each). This CDR3 region has 14 residues. V lost 10 bases and J lost 4, with 19 bases in between. The germline V gene encodes CDR1 SEHNR and CDR2 FQNEAQ (reference sequence). The CDR3 bases are TGTGCCACCCTGGTCCGGGGGCAGGGAGAGACCCAGTACTTC. Translation gives CATLVRGQGETQYF.

The table lists this clone with a count of one. The rearrangement links TRBV27 to TRBJ1-2, with a tentative D call TRBD1 (5 bases). The CDR3 totals 15 residues. Germline V CDR1 and CDR2: MNHEY, SMNVEV (reference sequence). With 5 bases removed from V and 2 bases from J, the gap between germline ends came to 15 bases. This CDR3 is CASSPMAGGNYGYTF. The CDR3 DNA reads TGTGCCAGCAGTCCAATGGCTGGGGGAAACTATGGCTACACCTTC.

The rearrangement links TRBV9 to TRBJ2-3; D is unclear. This CDR3 region has 12 residues. Germline CDR1 reads SGDLS; CDR2 reads YYNGEE. V was cut by 4 bases and J by 1 base, with 4 bases left in between. CDR3 sequence reads: CASSPRTDTQYF. The DNA of the CDR3 is TGTGCCAGCAGCCCCCGCACAGATACGCAGTATTTT.

This rearrangement joins TRBV5-4 to TRBJ2-3; TRBD2 agrees at 10 bases. Trimming cost V 4 bases and J 1 base; bases outside gene matches: 6. The CDR3 is made up of 16 amino acids. CDR1 and CDR2 from the germline V gene are SGHNT and YYREEE (reference sequence). The CDR3, as DNA: TGTGCCAGCAGCCCGGGACTAGCGCCTCGCACAGATACGCAGTATTTT. Translation: CASSPGLAPRTDTQYF.

The V call is TRBV28, the J call TRBJ1-4; a weak D match, TRBD1 (6 bases). The CDR3 is 16 residues long. The germline gives CDR1 MDHEN, CDR2 SYDVKM. The V and J ends lost 5 bases and 0 bases respectively, with 13 bases between them. The CDR3 DNA reads as TGTGCCAGCAGTGTACCCGAGGGGGCAACTAATGAAAAACTGTTTTTT. It codes for CASSVPEGATNEKLFF.

V usage is TRBV27 and J usage is TRBJ2-3, with D possibly TRBD1 on 7 matching bases. The length of the CDR3 is 12 residues. V dropped 4 bases and J dropped 8 bases, with 10 bases sitting between them. Germline loops: CDR1 MNHEY, CDR2 SMNVEV (reference sequence). The CDR3, as DNA: TGTGCCAGCAGTTCGCAGGGGGGTACGCAGTATTTT. Translating gives CASSSQGGTQYF.

This clone was found once. This sequence joins TRBV7-2 and TRBJ2-1; TRBD2 matches at 14 bases. V shed 9 bases, J shed 4 bases, and the junction held 14 bases outside the gene matches. The CDR3 covers 18 residues. Germline CDR1 and CDR2: SGHTA and FQGNSA. CDR3 in amino acids: CASTFGLAGGFTYNEQFF. CDR3 DNA: TGTGCCAGTACGTTTGGACTAGCGGGAGGCTTCACATACAATGAGCAGTTCTTC.

V usage is TRBV15 and J usage is TRBJ2-5; 10 bases match TRBD2. CDR1 is LNHNV and CDR2 is YYDKDF in the germline V gene (reference sequence). J was trimmed by 4 bases and V by 0 bases; bases with no gene match: 23. This CDR3 has 22 residues. CDR3 bases: TGTGCCACCAGCAGAGATACAGCGGGAGGGCCAATCCCTGAGGAGATGCCAGAGACCCAGTACTTC. This encodes CATSRDTAGGPIPEEMPETQYF.

The genes are TRBV5-7 and TRBJ2-7, with D maybe TRBD2 (6 bases). TRBV5-7 counts as an open reading frame of uncertain function. The CDR3 loop spans 15 amino acids. V lost 1 base and J 0 bases, leaving 11 bases between the germline ends. The CDR3 loop reads CASSLRGSASYEQYF. CDR3 coding DNA: TGTGCCAGCAGCTTGCGGGGGTCAGCCTCCTACGAGCAGTACTTC.